This TCR beta chain originates from a study of radiotherapy plus CTLA-4 blockade in lung cancer. The assay was immunoSEQ multiplex PCR, and TCRdb's table has in-frame clones only and misses some. The table includes about 50,000 clones, about 85% detected once. Remarks on this clone: No antigen is known for it.

Study-level results: Best predicting response, reportedly, were early blood T cell clone dynamics, with interferon-beta.

The V end was cut by 4 bases, the J end by 1 base, with 8 bases between. CDR3 length: 13 amino acids. Germline lookup yields CDR1 SGHRS and CDR2 YFSETQ. Patients with chemo-refractory metastatic non-small-cell lung cancer received focal radiation plus CTLA-4 blockade with ipilimumab. The source material was peripheral blood, sampled from a patient treated with radiotherapy plus ipilimumab. The chain links TRBV5-1 to TRBJ1-1; D possibly corresponds to TRBD1 (5 bases). The TCR was taken from a human donor with non-small cell lung cancer whose response to radiotherapy plus ipilimumab could not be evaluated. The CDR3 loop reads CASSIDRNTEAFF. CDR3 sequence (DNA): TGCGCCAGCAGCATTGACAGGAACACTGAAGCTTTCTTT.